This T cell receptor beta chain was identified during a study of blood T cell repertoires in COVID-19. Study-level information: There were acute and convalescent COVID-19 samples, and they came from the United States, Italy and Spain.

This CDR3 contains 13 residues. In germline, CDR1 is LNHDA, CDR2 SQIVND (reference sequence). Losses at the gene ends were 7 bases for V and 4 bases for J; bases not matched to a gene: 3. Authors' methods: How many nucleated cells were present was estimated from reference gene primer amplification. The method was immunoSEQ multiplex PCR; TCRdb's version includes in-frame clones alone and lacks a portion of them. That table gives V, J and clone size, and the DNA gave D and trimming. The repertoire holds 200,000 to 250,000 clones, with roughly 82% as singletons. The sequenced sample was peripheral blood. This clonotype originated in a man between 45 and 60 years old with active or convalescent COVID-19. V is TRBV19 and J is TRBJ1-5, with 8 bases that match TRBD1. The CDR3 sequence: CASTRGPNQPQHF. The CDR3 DNA is TGTGCCAGTACCAGGGGGCCAAATCAGCCCCAGCATTTT. The whole variable domain, remainder taken from reference TRBV19 and TRBJ1-5, is DGGITQSPKYLFRKEGQNVTLSCEQNLNHDAMYWYRQDPGQGLRLIYYSQIVNDFQKGDIAEGYSVSREKKESFPLTVTSAQKNPTAFYLCASTRGPNQPQHFGDGTRLSIL.